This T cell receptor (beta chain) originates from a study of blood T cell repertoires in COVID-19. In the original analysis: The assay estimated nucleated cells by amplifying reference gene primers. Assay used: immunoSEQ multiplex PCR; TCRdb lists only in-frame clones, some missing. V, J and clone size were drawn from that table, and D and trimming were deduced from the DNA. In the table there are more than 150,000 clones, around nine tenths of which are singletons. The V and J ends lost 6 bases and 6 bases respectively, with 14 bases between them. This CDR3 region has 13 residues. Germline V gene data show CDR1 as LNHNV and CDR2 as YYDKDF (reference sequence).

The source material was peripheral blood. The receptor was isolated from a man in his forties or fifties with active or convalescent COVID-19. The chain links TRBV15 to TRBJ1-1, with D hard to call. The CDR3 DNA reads TGTGCCACCAGTCCCCCCGGGAGGTCTGAAGCTTTCTTT. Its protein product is CATSPPGRSEAFF.